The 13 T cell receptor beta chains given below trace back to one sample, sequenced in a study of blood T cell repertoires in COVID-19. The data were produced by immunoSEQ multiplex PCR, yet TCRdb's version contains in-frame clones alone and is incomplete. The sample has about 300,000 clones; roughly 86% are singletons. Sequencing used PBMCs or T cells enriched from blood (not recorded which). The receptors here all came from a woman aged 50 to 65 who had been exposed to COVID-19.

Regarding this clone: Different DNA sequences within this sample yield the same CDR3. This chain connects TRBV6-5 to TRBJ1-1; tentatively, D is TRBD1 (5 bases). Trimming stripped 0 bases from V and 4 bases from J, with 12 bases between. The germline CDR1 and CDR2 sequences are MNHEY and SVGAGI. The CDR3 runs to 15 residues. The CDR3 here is CASSYSGQGSTEAFF. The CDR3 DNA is TGTGCCAGCAGTTACTCGGGGCAGGGAAGCACTGAAGCTTTCTTT.

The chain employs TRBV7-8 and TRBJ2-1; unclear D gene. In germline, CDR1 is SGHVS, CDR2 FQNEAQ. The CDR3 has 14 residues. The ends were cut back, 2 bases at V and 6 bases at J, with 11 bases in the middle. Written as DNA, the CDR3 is TGTGCCAGCAGCTTATCCTTGAGTATCAATGAGCAGTTCTTC. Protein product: CASSLSLSINEQFF.

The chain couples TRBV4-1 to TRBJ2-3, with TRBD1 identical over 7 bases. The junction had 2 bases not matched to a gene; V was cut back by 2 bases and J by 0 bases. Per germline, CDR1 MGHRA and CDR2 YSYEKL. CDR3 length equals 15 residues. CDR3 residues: CASSQPTGSTDTQYF. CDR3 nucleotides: TGCGCCAGCAGCCAACCGACAGGGAGCACAGATACGCAGTATTTT.

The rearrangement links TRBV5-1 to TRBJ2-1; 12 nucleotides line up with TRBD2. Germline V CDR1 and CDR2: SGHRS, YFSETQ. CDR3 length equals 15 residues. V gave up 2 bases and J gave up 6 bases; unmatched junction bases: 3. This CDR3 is CASSLGTSGSNEQFF. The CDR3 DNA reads TGCGCCAGCAGCTTAGGGACTAGCGGGTCCAATGAGCAGTTCTTC. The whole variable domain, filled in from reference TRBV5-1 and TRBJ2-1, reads KAGVTQTPRYLIKTRGQQVTLSCSPISGHRSVSWYQQTPGQGLQFLFEYFSETQRNKGNFPGRFSGRQFSNSRSEMNVSTLELGDSALYLCASSLGTSGSNEQFFGPGTRLTVL.

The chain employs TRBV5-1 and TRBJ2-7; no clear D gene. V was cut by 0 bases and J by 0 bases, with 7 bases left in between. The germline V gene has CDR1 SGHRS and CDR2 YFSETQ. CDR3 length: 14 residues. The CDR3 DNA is TGCGCCAGCAGCTTGGATTGGCCCTCCTACGAGCAGTACTTC. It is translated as CASSLDWPSYEQYF.

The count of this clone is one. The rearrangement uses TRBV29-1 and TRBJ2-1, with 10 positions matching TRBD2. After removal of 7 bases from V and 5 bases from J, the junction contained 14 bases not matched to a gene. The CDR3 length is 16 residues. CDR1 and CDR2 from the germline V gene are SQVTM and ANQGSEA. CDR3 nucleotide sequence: TGCAGCGGGGTTCCCCAGGGTAGCGGGGGGAACAATGAGCAGTTCTTC. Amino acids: CSGVPQGSGGNNEQFF.

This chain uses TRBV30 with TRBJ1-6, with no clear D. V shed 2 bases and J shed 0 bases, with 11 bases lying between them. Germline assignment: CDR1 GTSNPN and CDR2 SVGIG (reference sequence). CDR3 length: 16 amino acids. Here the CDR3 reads CAWSFGQDSYNSPLHF. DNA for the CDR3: TGTGCCTGGAGTTTTGGGCAGGACTCCTATAATTCACCCCTCCACTTT.

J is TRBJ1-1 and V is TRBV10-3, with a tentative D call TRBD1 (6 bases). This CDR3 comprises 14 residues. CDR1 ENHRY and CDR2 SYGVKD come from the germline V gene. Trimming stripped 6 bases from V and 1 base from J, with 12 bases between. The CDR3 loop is CAIRMGGANTEAFF. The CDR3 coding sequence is TGTGCCATCAGGATGGGGGGGGCGAACACTGAAGCTTTCTTT.

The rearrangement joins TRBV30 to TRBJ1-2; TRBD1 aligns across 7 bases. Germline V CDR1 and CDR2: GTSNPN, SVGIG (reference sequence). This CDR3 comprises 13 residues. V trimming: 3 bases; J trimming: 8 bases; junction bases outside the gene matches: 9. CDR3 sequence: CAWRIRTGLGYTF. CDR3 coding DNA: TGTGCCTGGAGAATCAGGACAGGACTGGGCTACACCTTC.

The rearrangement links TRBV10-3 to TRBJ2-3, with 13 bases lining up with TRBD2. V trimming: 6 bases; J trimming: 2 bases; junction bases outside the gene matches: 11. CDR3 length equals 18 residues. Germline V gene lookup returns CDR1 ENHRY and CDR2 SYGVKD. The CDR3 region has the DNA TGTGCCATCAGGCCGGGACTAGCGGGGAAACCAAACACAGATACGCAGTATTTT. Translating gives CAIRPGLAGKPNTDTQYF.

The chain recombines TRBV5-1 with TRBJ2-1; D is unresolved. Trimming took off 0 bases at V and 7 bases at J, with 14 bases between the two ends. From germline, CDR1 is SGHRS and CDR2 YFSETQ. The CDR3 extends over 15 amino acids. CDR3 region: CASSLVGNQANEQFF. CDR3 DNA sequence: TGCGCCAGCAGCTTGGTCGGAAACCAGGCAAATGAGCAGTTCTTC.

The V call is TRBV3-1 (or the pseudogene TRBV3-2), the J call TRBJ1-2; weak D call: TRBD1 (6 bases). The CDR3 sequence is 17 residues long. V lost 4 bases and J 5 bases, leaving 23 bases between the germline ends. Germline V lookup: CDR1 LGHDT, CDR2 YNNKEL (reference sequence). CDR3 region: CASSPTEQTDRVYGYTF. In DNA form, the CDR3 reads TGTGCCAGCAGCCCTACAGAACAGACGGACAGAGTTTATGGCTACACCTTC.

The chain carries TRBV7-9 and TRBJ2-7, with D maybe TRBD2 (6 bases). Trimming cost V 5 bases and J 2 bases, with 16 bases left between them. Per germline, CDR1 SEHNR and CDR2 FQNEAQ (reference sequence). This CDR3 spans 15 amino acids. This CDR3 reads CASSPPGLTTYEQYF. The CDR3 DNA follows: TGTGCCAGCAGCCCACCGGGACTTACAACCTACGAGCAGTACTTC.